This T cell receptor (beta chain) was sequenced during a study of blood T cell repertoires in COVID-19. The repertoire was sequenced with immunoSEQ multiplex PCR; TCRdb's copy has only in-frame clones and lacks some. The data contain 50,000 to 60,000 clones, 90% of them seen just once; the ten biggest clones take up about 10%. Sequencing was performed on peripheral blood. This clonotype was obtained from a woman older than 75 with acute or convalescent COVID-19.

The CDR3 bases are TGTGCCAGCAGCCAAGCGTGGAGTAATTCACCCCTCCACTTT. It translates to CASSQAWSNSPLHF. This sequence joins TRBV14 and TRBJ1-6; D gene uncertain. The length of the CDR3 is 14 residues. Between the trimmed V and J ends, which lost 1 base and 6 bases, there was a span of 7 bases. Looked up from germline, CDR1 is SGHDN and CDR2 is FVKESK.